The 20 T cell receptor beta chains below come from one sample, sequenced in a study of blood T cell repertoires in COVID-19 (TCRdb year 2020). Library creation used the immunoSEQ multiplex PCR assay. TCRdb retrieved this table from immuneACCESS and kept in-frame rearrangements only. Not all clones are present; in checked studies, unresolved V genes account for under half, and no reason is known for the remainder. This sample gives 150,000 to 200,000 clones in total; about 80% of them show up just once. The leading ten clones occupy approximately 6.9% of the sample. The sequencing input was peripheral blood. Receptor source: a human donor with acute or convalescent COVID-19. The donor label of this sample is uncertain.

The chain combines TRBV11-2 with TRBJ2-2, with 7 positions matching TRBD2. The CDR3 has 15 amino acids. With V trimmed by 2 bases and J by 4 bases, 4 bases remained unmatched. Germline lookup yields CDR1 SGHAT and CDR2 FQNNGV. The DNA of the CDR3 is TGTGCCAGCAGCTTACCAGGGAGGGGCACCGGGGAGCTGTTTTTT. Its translation: CASSLPGRGTGELFF.

The rearrangement links TRBV7-9 to TRBJ1-2; 9 bases fit TRBD1. Germline CDR1 is SEHNR and CDR2 is FQNEAQ (reference sequence). The CDR3 contains 14 residues. Unmatched junction bases numbered 8, after V lost 5 bases and J lost 7 bases. The CDR3 bases are TGTGCCAGCAGCCCTTTGGACAGGGGTGGTGGCTACACCTTC. Translating it yields CASSPLDRGGGYTF.

V and J are TRBV27 and TRBJ2-1, with TRBD2 matching over 8 bases. The CDR3 is made up of 14 amino acids. From germline, CDR1 is MNHEY and CDR2 SMNVEV (reference sequence). V trimming: 6 bases; J trimming: 3 bases; junction bases outside the gene matches: 4. CDR3 sequence reads: CASRSAGVYNEQFF. The CDR3 DNA sequence: TGTGCCAGCAGATCAGCGGGAGTCTACAATGAGCAGTTCTTC.

The V call is TRBV18, the J call TRBJ1-1, with 12 bases aligning to TRBD1. In germline, CDR1 is KGHSH, CDR2 LQKENI. Trimming took 0 bases from V and 11 from J; bases not matched to a gene: 4. The CDR3 extends over 14 amino acids. CDR3 coding DNA: TGTGCCAGCTCACCACCCGGGACAGGGGGCTGGGCTTTCTTT. This encodes CASSPPGTGGWAFF.

The chain recombines TRBV7-2 with TRBJ2-2; a possible D gene is TRBD2 (5 bases). Germline lookup yields CDR1 SGHTA and CDR2 FQGNSA. The CDR3 is 15 residues long. Trimming cost V 5 bases and J 6 bases, with 16 bases left between them. The CDR3 loop reads CASSRDEGKAGELFF. The CDR3, as DNA: TGTGCCAGCAGCCGCGACGAGGGAAAGGCCGGGGAGCTGTTTTTT.

V is TRBV29-1 and J is TRBJ1-6, with 8 bases aligning to TRBD1. The CDR3 is 12 amino acids. The germline V gene encodes CDR1 SQVTM and CDR2 ANQGSEA. Unmatched junction bases numbered 1, after V lost 4 bases and J lost 8 bases. As DNA, the CDR3 is TGCAGCGTTGCGACAGGGGATTCACCCCTCCACTTT. The encoded protein is CSVATGDSPLHF. Based on the CDR3 plus reference TRBV29-1 and TRBJ1-6, the full variable domain is SAVISQKPSRDICQRGTSLTIQCQVDSQVTMMFWYRQQPGQSLTLIATANQGSEATYESGFVIDKFPISRPNLTFSTLTVSNMSPEDSSIYLCSVATGDSPLHFGNGTRLTVT.

This chain uses TRBV19 with TRBJ2-3, with 8 bases that match TRBD1. Germline loops: CDR1 LNHDA, CDR2 SQIVND (reference sequence). The length of the CDR3 is 15 residues. The trim removed 4 bases at V and 0 bases at J, leaving 3 bases unmatched. The CDR3 DNA is TGTGCCAGTAGTACCTGGACAGGGAGCACAGATACGCAGTATTTT. This encodes CASSTWTGSTDTQYF.

The chain is built from TRBV11-2 and TRBJ1-2; 12 bases align to TRBD1. The CDR3 covers 17 residues. Trimming cost V 6 bases and J 0 bases; bases outside gene matches: 8. Germline V gene sequence: CDR1 SGHAT, CDR2 FQNNGV. CDR3 sequence reads: CASRKSGTGGSNYGYTF. In DNA, the CDR3 is TGTGCCAGCAGGAAGTCCGGGACAGGGGGCTCTAACTATGGCTACACCTTC.

Turning to this clone: The junction does not match germline at one end; this may be a read error. This chain joins TRBV28 and TRBJ2-1; possibly TRBD2 for D (5 bases). Germline V gene sequence: CDR1 MDHEN, CDR2 SYDVKM. This CDR3 is 12 amino acids long. The CDR3 sequence is CAGSFTSNEQFF. CDR3 coding DNA: TGTGCCGGCAGCTTCACTAGCAATGAGCAGTTCTTC.

The chain uses TRBV5-4 and TRBJ2-1; 7 bases are shared with TRBD1. Germline V gives CDR1 SGHNT, CDR2 YYREEE (reference sequence). The CDR3 covers 15 residues. Trimming took 4 bases from V and 7 from J; bases not matched to a gene: 11. CDR3 bases: TGTGCCAGCAGCCGTAGAGACGGACAGGCGAATGAGCAGTTCTTC. Translated: CASSRRDGQANEQFF. The complete variable domain, with remaining parts taken from reference TRBV5-4 and TRBJ2-1, reads ETGVTQSPTHLIKTRGQQVTLRCSSQSGHNTVSWYQQALGQGPQFIFQYYREEENGRGNFPPRFSGLQFPNYSSELNVNALELDDSALYLCASSRRDGQANEQFFGPGTRLTVL.

The rearrangement links TRBV5-4 to TRBJ2-6; D not resolved. Germline lookup yields CDR1 SGHNT and CDR2 YYREEE (reference sequence). V was pared by 0 bases and J by 0 bases, with 10 bases between. The CDR3 spans 17 residues. The CDR3 loop is CASSLEQTFSGANVLTF. CDR3 nucleotides: TGTGCCAGCAGCTTGGAACAGACCTTCTCTGGGGCCAACGTCCTGACTTTC.

The chain links TRBV2 to TRBJ1-5; D call uncertain. Looked up from germline, CDR1 is SNHLY and CDR2 is FYNNEI. Trimming removed 2 bases from V and 6 bases from J, with 11 bases in between. The CDR3 loop spans 14 amino acids. The CDR3 bases are TGTGCCAGCAGTGAAATTAGCGGGAGTCAGCCCCAGCATTTT. Its protein product is CASSEISGSQPQHF.

This clone was detected ten times or more. The chain combines TRBV30 with TRBJ2-1, with D perhaps matching TRBD1 (6 bases). Germline V CDR1 and CDR2: GTSNPN, SVGIG (reference sequence). With 1 base removed from V and 9 bases from J, the gap between germline ends came to 13 bases. The CDR3 extends over 13 amino acids. The CDR3 reads CAWSATGLGEQFF. The CDR3 region has the DNA TGTGCCTGGAGTGCCACAGGGTTAGGTGAGCAGTTCTTC.

The chain carries TRBV30 and TRBJ2-7; D is possibly TRBD1 (5 bases). The CDR3 loop spans 13 amino acids. CDR1 GTSNPN and CDR2 SVGIG come from the germline V gene (reference sequence). V gave up 0 bases and J gave up 7 bases, with 13 bases separating them. The CDR3 loop is CAWSVGRGGEQYF. In nucleotides, the CDR3 is TGTGCCTGGAGTGTAGGTAGGGGCGGTGAGCAGTACTTC.

The V call is TRBV7-2, the J call TRBJ1-3; D remains ambiguous. The CDR3 covers 14 residues. Germline values: CDR1 SGHTA, CDR2 FQGNSA. V shed 5 bases and J shed 2 bases, with 10 bases lying between them. CDR3 region: CASSLLGPGNTIYF. For the CDR3, the DNA is TGTGCCAGCAGCCTGCTGGGCCCTGGAAACACCATATATTTT.

This clone was seen more than once but under ten times. This rearrangement joins TRBV18 to TRBJ2-3; D is perhaps TRBD1 (5 bases). Germline-derived CDR1 and CDR2 are KGHSH and LQKENI. Trimming shortened V by 0 bases and J by 4 bases, and 11 bases separated the two germline ends. CDR3 length: 15 amino acids. The CDR3 sequence: CASSPPGQGSDTQYF. DNA for the CDR3: TGTGCCAGCTCACCACCGGGTCAGGGCTCAGATACGCAGTATTTT.

The chain recombines TRBV19 with TRBJ2-7; a possible D gene is TRBD1 (6 bases). Trimming took off 3 bases at V and 0 bases at J, with 12 bases between the two ends. Germline assignment: CDR1 LNHDA and CDR2 SQIVND (reference sequence). This CDR3 has 15 amino acids. This CDR3 is CASSIHRDISYEQYF. The DNA of the CDR3 is TGTGCCAGTAGTATCCACAGGGATATCTCCTACGAGCAGTACTTC.

This chain joins TRBV28 and TRBJ2-3; TRBD2 agrees at 9 bases. CDR3 size: 18 residues. V trimming: 4 bases; J trimming: 1 base; junction bases outside the gene matches: 12. In germline, CDR1 is MDHEN, CDR2 SYDVKM. The CDR3 DNA sequence: TGTGCCAGCAGTTCTCTAGCGGGATCGATAAAGGGCACAGATACGCAGTATTTT. It yields the protein CASSSLAGSIKGTDTQYF. Drawing the rest from reference TRBV28 and TRBJ2-3, the complete variable domain is DVKVTQSSRYLVKRTGEKVFLECVQDMDHENMFWYRQDPGLGLRLIYFSYDVKMKEKGDIPEGYSVSREKKERFSLILESASTNQTSMYLCASSSLAGSIKGTDTQYFGPGTRLTVL.

This chain joins TRBV30 and TRBJ2-7; possible D gene TRBD1, 5 bases. This CDR3 is 12 amino acids long. The V end lost 2 bases, the J end lost 3 bases, and 8 bases lay between the germline ends. Looked up from germline, CDR1 is GTSNPN and CDR2 is SVGIG (reference sequence). CDR3 in DNA: TGTGCCTGGAGTTCAGGGAACTACGAGCAGTACTTC. Translating gives CAWSSGNYEQYF.

This clone came up once. The chain employs TRBV10-3 and TRBJ2-5; 12 positions match TRBD2. With 6 bases clipped from V and 3 bases from J, the junction kept 17 bases outside the gene matches. CDR3 length equals 19 residues. Germline V lookup: CDR1 ENHRY, CDR2 SYGVKD. CDR3 nucleotide sequence: TGTGCCATCAGCTCCCCCCGACTAGCGGGAGTCCGCGGCGAAGAGACCCAGTACTTC. Translating gives CAISSPRLAGVRGEETQYF.